The 12 T cell receptor beta chains presented below share a single source sample, sequenced in a study of tumor-infiltrating lymphocytes in localized non-small cell lung cancer. Produced via immunoSEQ multiplex PCR; TCRdb's table is partial and in-frame only. In the table there are about 16,000 clones, around three quarters of which are singletons. Sequences were obtained from lung tumor tissue. The receptor source for this set is a human donor with non-small cell lung cancer.

The gene calls are TRBV4-1 and TRBJ1-1; a possible D gene is TRBD1 (5 bases). Germline V gene lookup returns CDR1 MGHRA and CDR2 YSYEKL. CDR3 length: 15 residues. Trimming pared 0 bases from V and 4 bases from J, leaving 12 bases between. CDR3 protein: CASSQDFGRVTEAFF. CDR3 in DNA: TGCGCCAGCAGCCAAGACTTCGGCAGGGTCACTGAAGCTTTCTTT.

The rearrangement links TRBV11-3 to TRBJ1-1, with D uncertain. From germline, CDR1 is SGHNT and CDR2 YENEEA. This CDR3 spans 15 amino acids. The V and J ends lost 6 bases and 4 bases respectively, with 18 bases between them. The CDR3 is CASSPWAGWATEAFF. In DNA, the CDR3 is TGTGCCAGCAGTCCCTGGGCAGGATGGGCCACTGAAGCTTTCTTT.

The genes are TRBV7-2 and TRBJ2-5; 11 nucleotides agree with TRBD2. Germline CDR1 and CDR2: SGHTA and FQGNSA. The CDR3 has 18 amino acids. After removal of 3 bases from V and 10 bases from J, the junction contained 19 bases not matched to a gene. DNA of the CDR3: TGTGCCAGCAGCTTGGTTAGCGGGGGGGCCCCCGGTCTGCTGCACCAGTACTTC. Its translation is CASSLVSGGAPGLLHQYF.

J is TRBJ1-5 and V is TRBV16, with D unclear. V lost 0 bases and J 3 bases, leaving 15 bases between the germline ends. This CDR3 spans 17 amino acids. Germline loops: CDR1 KGHSY, CDR2 FQNENV. CDR3 bases: TGTGCCAGCAGCCAATCGAGGCCCCCAAGGACCAATCAGCCCCAGCATTTT. Protein product: CASSQSRPPRTNQPQHF. The whole variable domain, remainder taken from reference TRBV16 and TRBJ1-5, is GEEVAQTPKHLVRGEGQKAKLYCAPIKGHSYVFWYQQVLKNEFKFLISFQNENVFDETGMPKERFSAKCLPNSPCSLEIQATKLEDSAVYFCASSQSRPPRTNQPQHFGDGTRLSIL.

The chain links TRBV14 to TRBJ2-5; no clear D gene. CDR3 length: 13 residues. V lost 1 base and J lost 5, with 8 bases in between. Germline V gene sequence: CDR1 SGHDN, CDR2 FVKESK. CDR3 sequence reads: CASSQAPRETQYF. CDR3 in DNA: TGTGCCAGCAGCCAAGCCCCAAGGGAGACCCAGTACTTC.

This clone occurred a few times. J is TRBJ2-1 and V is TRBV5-4; D is possibly TRBD1 or TRBD2 (5 bases each). The CDR3 extends over 13 amino acids. Looked up from germline, CDR1 is SGHNT and CDR2 is YYREEE (reference sequence). V was pared by 4 bases and J by 4 bases, with 9 bases between. The CDR3 DNA follows: TGTGCCAGCAGCGGGGACGGATACAATGAGCAGTTCTTC. Encoded protein: CASSGDGYNEQFF.

The V gene is TRBV5-1, the J gene TRBJ2-2; TRBD1 matches 11 bases. This CDR3 contains 16 residues. V trimming: 2 bases; J trimming: 6 bases; junction bases outside the gene matches: 6. CDR1 and CDR2 from the germline V gene are SGHRS and YFSETQ. DNA for the CDR3: TGCGCCAGCAGCTTCACACCGGGACAGGGGGCCGGGGAGCTGTTTTTT. Translating gives CASSFTPGQGAGELFF. Filled out from reference TRBV5-1 and TRBJ2-2, the complete variable domain reads KAGVTQTPRYLIKTRGQQVTLSCSPISGHRSVSWYQQTPGQGLQFLFEYFSETQRNKGNFPGRFSGRQFSNSRSEMNVSTLELGDSALYLCASSFTPGQGAGELFFGEGSRLTVL.

This clone was observed a few times. The V and J genes are TRBV5-1 and TRBJ1-2; maybe TRBD1 (6 bases). The CDR3 runs 15 residues. V was shortened by 2 bases and J by 5 bases, with 16 bases between the two germline ends. Germline V CDR1 and CDR2: SGHRS, YFSETQ. The CDR3 bases are TGCGCCAGCAGCTTCGGACAGCAAGGCGATTATGGCTACACCTTC. Its protein product is CASSFGQQGDYGYTF.

CDR3 residues: CASAGAGGGGTQYF. CDR3 coding DNA: TGTGCCAGCGCCGGCGCGGGAGGGGGGGGTACGCAGTATTTT. The chain couples TRBV27 to TRBJ2-3; TRBD2 agrees at 9 bases. This CDR3 has 14 amino acids. The trim removed 8 bases at V and 8 bases at J, leaving 11 bases unmatched. The germline V gene encodes CDR1 MNHEY and CDR2 SMNVEV (reference sequence).

V and J are TRBV19 and TRBJ1-5; no clear D gene. This CDR3 has 13 amino acids. The V gene lost 5 bases and the J gene lost 3 bases, with 8 bases spanning the gap. Germline CDR1 LNHDA, CDR2 SQIVND (reference sequence). The CDR3 nucleotides read TGTGCCAGTAGTGAAGGGCTCAATCAGCCCCAGCATTTT. Its protein product is CASSEGLNQPQHF.

The sample holds a few counts of this clone. The V and J genes are TRBV27 and TRBJ2-4, with D hard to call. The CDR3 covers 16 residues. Germline lookup yields CDR1 MNHEY and CDR2 SMNVEV (reference sequence). Trimming pared 0 bases from V and 0 bases from J, leaving 9 bases between. CDR3 loop: CASSLSASIAKNIQYF. CDR3 nucleotide sequence: TGTGCCAGCAGTTTATCAGCGTCTATAGCCAAAAACATTCAGTACTTC.

This chain joins TRBV4-1 and TRBJ2-3; 7 positions agree with TRBD2. Per the germline V gene, CDR1 is MGHRA and CDR2 is YSYEKL. CDR3 length: 16 residues. The V and J ends lost 4 bases and 4 bases, in that order; junction bases with no gene match: 11. CDR3 residues: CASSPSGAGEADTQYF. The CDR3 nucleotides read TGCGCCAGCAGCCCTTCCGGGGCGGGGGAGGCAGATACGCAGTATTTT.